Listed below are T cell receptor beta chains from one sample, sequenced in a study of T cell responses to AZD1222 COVID-19 vaccine. The method was immunoSEQ multiplex PCR; TCRdb's version includes in-frame clones alone and lacks a portion of them. In the table there are over 150,000 clones, over 75% of which are singletons. The sequences come from peripheral blood, collected 28 days after the second AZD1222 dose. These receptors were obtained from an adult who received the AZD1222 COVID-19 vaccine. Both conserved end residues are part of each CDR3. Each record gives: J gene, V gene, clone size, D gene, CDR3 protein, CDR3 DNA. The D gene is left open where the match is weak. Some rows mark clone size as missing; the rest say once, few, many or name a class of expanded clone.

TRBJ2-3,TRBV5-5,-,-,CASSMGLGVYTDTQYF,TGTGCCAGCAGCATGGGTCTGGGGGTTTACACAGATACGCAGTATTTT
TRBJ1-5,TRBV6-5,-,-,CASTREYSNQPQHF,TGTGCCAGCACGAGGGAATATAGCAATCAGCCCCAGCATTTT
TRBJ2-7,TRBV6-5,-,-,CASSYFSGARGYEQYF,TGTGCCAGCAGTTACTTCTCCGGGGCTCGGGGTTACGAGCAGTACTTC
TRBJ2-1,TRBV2,-,-,CASRPGDSYNEQFF,TGTGCCAGCAGACCAGGTGACTCCTACAATGAGCAGTTCTTC
TRBJ2-3,TRBV7-2,-,TRBD2,CALRGRISGGFTDTQYF,TGTGCCCTAAGGGGACGTATAAGCGGGGGTTTCACAGATACGCAGTATTTT
TRBJ1-2,TRBV29-1,few,TRBD1,CSGGGVEDGYTF,TGCAGCGGAGGGGGCGTAGAGGATGGCTACACCTTC
TRBJ1-6,TRBV18,once,-,CASSPGGKDSPLHF,TGTGCCAGCTCACCCGGGGGCAAGGATTCGCCCCTCCACTTT
TRBJ1-1,TRBV12-3/TRBV12-4,few,-,CASSEGTEAFF,TGTGCCAGCAGTGAGGGGACAGAAGCTTTCTTT
TRBJ2-1,TRBV14,-,TRBD1,CASSSGGREQFF,TGTGCCAGCAGTTCAGGGGGCAGGGAGCAGTTCTTC
TRBJ1-2,TRBV6-5,-,-,CASSSMAGPDGYTF,TGTGCCAGCAGTTCCATGGCGGGGCCGGATGGCTACACCTTC
TRBJ2-1,TRBV19,-,-,CASSIDPLRTGYNEQFF,TGTGCCAGTAGTATCGACCCCTTGCGGACGGGATACAATGAGCAGTTCTTC
TRBJ2-2,TRBV5-1,once,-,CASTEGFTGELFF,TGCGCCAGCACAGAGGGATTCACCGGGGAGCTGTTTTTT
TRBJ1-2,TRBV2,-,-,CASSELLHSYYGYTF,TGTGCCAGCAGTGAACTACTCCACTCGTACTATGGCTACACCTTC
TRBJ1-2,TRBV28,-,-,CASRSVRVSGYTF,TGTGCCAGCAGGTCGGTCAGGGTGAGTGGCTACACCTTC
TRBJ1-5,TRBV6-5,-,-,CASSVGNNQPQHF,TGTGCCAGCTCAGTGGGGAACAATCAGCCCCAGCATTTT
TRBJ1-2,TRBV2,-,TRBD1,CASSAQTGVEGYTF,TGTGCCAGCAGTGCCCAGACAGGGGTAGAGGGCTACACCTTC